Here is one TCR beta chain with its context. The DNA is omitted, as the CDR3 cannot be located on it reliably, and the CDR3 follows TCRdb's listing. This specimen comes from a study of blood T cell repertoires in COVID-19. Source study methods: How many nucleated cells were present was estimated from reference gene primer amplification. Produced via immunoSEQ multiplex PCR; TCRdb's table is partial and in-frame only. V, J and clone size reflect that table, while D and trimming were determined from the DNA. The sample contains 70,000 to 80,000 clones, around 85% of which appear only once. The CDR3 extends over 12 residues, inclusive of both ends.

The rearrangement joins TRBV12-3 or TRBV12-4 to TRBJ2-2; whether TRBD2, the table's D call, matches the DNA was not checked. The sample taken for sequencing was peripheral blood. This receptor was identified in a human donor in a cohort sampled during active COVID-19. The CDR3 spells CASSFGAGELFF.